Listed here are 4 T cell receptor beta chains from one sample, sequenced in a study of T-cell reconstitution after alpha-beta-depleted transplantation in children (dated by TCRdb to 2016 to 2018). Reading the label with the study, this specimen's treatment or condition is: allogeneic hematopoietic cell transplantation with graft depleted of TCRalphabeta T cells and CD19 B cells. The library was built by means of PCR. The sequencer listed for this sample is Illumina HiSeq 2500. TCR library preparation used molecular barcoding, with unique molecular identifiers applied to normalize quantification of the TCRbeta repertoire. In-frame beta chains were kept once TCRdb had trimmed the public reads at Q25 with fastp and called clones with MiXCR. All rows with the same CDR3 protein become a single entry with the most common DNA and genes. This sample lists roughly 82,000 distinct CDR3 sequences; approximately 14% were detected once. 25% to 35% of the sample rests with the top ten.

The source was PBMCs, mostly from graft donor cells, collected 180 days after TCRalphabeta/CD19-depleted stem cell transplant. These TCRs come from a male patient between 2 and 9 years old who had a stem cell transplant for acute lymphoblastic leukemia, so the T cells may come from the graft donor.

The V and J genes are TRBV7-2 and TRBJ1-1; D is uncertain. V was clipped by 5 bases and J by 7 bases, with 8 bases between them. The V gene's germline CDR1 is SGHTA and CDR2 FQGNSA. The CDR3 consists of 11 residues. The DNA of the CDR3 is TGTGCCAGCAGCAAGGCCCTTGAAGCTTTCTTT. It yields the protein CASSKALEAFF.

The chain employs TRBV18 and TRBJ2-5; D assignment may be TRBD1 or TRBD2 (5 bases each). Germline CDR1 reads KGHSH; CDR2 reads LQKENI. The CDR3 is 14 amino acids. V lost 1 base, J lost 5 bases, and 11 bases lay in between. Here the CDR3 DNA reads TGTGCCAGCTCACCACAGGGGACGAGGGAGACCCAGTACTTC. Protein product: CASSPQGTRETQYF.

This clonotype was seen at least ten times. DNA for the CDR3: TGCGCCAGCAGCTTGGACAGGGGGGGCACCCTCCAAGAGACCCAGTACTTC. Protein: CASSLDRGGTLQETQYF. This rearrangement joins TRBV5-1 to TRBJ2-5; D possibly corresponds to TRBD1 (8 bases). The CDR3 totals 17 residues. Germline-derived CDR1 and CDR2 are SGHRS and YFSETQ. V gave up 0 bases and J gave up 1 base, with 16 bases separating them. Based on the CDR3 plus reference TRBV5-1 and TRBJ2-5, the full variable domain is KAGVTQTPRYLIKTRGQQVTLSCSPISGHRSVSWYQQTPGQGLQFLFEYFSETQRNKGNFPGRFSGRQFSNSRSEMNVSTLELGDSALYLCASSLDRGGTLQETQYFGPGTRLLVL.

Details on this clonotype: This clone may be a read error of a much larger clone one base away. The gene calls are TRBV10-3 and TRBJ1-1, with D perhaps TRBD1 (6 bases). Germline V CDR1 and CDR2: ENHRY, SYGVKD. The CDR3 has 15 amino acids. Trimming shortened V by 2 bases and J by 1 base, and 11 bases separated the two germline ends. The CDR3 loop is CAISEPGHPNTEAFF. The CDR3 DNA sequence: TGTGCCATCAGTGAGCCGGGACACCCGAACACTGAAGCTTTCTTT.